The 20 T cell receptor beta chains in this list originate from one sample, sequenced in a study of memory CD8 T cells in hepatitis C reinfection. Sequencing was performed with immunoSEQ multiplex PCR; in TCRdb, only in-frame clones are kept and a portion is missing. This sample has over 45,000 clones, with about 90% found just once. Time point indicated: pre-reinfection, 55 to 20 weeks before reinfection detection. TCR sequencing was done directly ex vivo on sorted cells, without expansion in vitro. Material: naive CD8+ T cells sorted from blood. The receptors stem from a man aged 18 to 35 with hepatitis C virus infection.

The V and J genes are TRBV6-6 and TRBJ1-2; a weak D match, TRBD1 (6 bases). This CDR3 is 15 amino acids long. The V gene's germline CDR1 is MNHNY and CDR2 SVGAGI (reference sequence). Between the trimmed V and J ends, which lost 0 bases and 0 bases, there was a span of 8 bases. The CDR3 protein is CASSYSNRANYGYTF. CDR3 nucleotide sequence: TGTGCCAGCAGTTACTCGAACAGGGCTAACTATGGCTACACCTTC.

The chain has TRBV27 and TRBJ2-1; 8 positions match TRBD2. V shed 5 bases and J 0 bases; nucleotides not matched to a gene: 3. This CDR3 contains 15 residues. Germline CDR1 reads MNHEY; CDR2 reads SMNVEV (reference sequence). CDR3 protein: CASSRGGLSYNEQFF. DNA of the CDR3: TGTGCCAGCAGTCGGGGGGGCCTCTCCTACAATGAGCAGTTCTTC.

V gene TRBV11-2 combines with J gene TRBJ2-2; 10 positions match TRBD1. Germline trimming cut 8 bases from V and 5 bases from J; bases unmatched to any gene: 8. CDR1 SGHAT and CDR2 FQNNGV come from the germline V gene. There are 15 residues in the CDR3. The CDR3 loop reads CASRGTGARTGELFF. For the CDR3, the DNA is TGTGCCAGCCGAGGGACAGGGGCCCGTACCGGGGAGCTGTTTTTT. Full variable domain (outside the CDR3, taken from reference TRBV11-2 and TRBJ2-2): EAGVAQSPRYKIIEKRQSVAFWCNPISGHATLYWYQQILGQGPKLLIQFQNNGVVDDSQLPKDRFSAERLKGVDSTLKIQPAKLEDSAVYLCASRGTGARTGELFFGEGSRLTVL.

This clone was counted once. The CDR3, as DNA: TGTGCCAGTATCGGGCAGGGGACCCTCTACGAGCAGTACGTC. Its translation: CASIGQGTLYEQYV. The gene calls are TRBV19 and TRBJ2-7; the D gene is possibly TRBD1 (6 bases). This CDR3 region has 14 residues. V was trimmed by 7 bases and J by 3 bases, leaving 16 bases between them. CDR1 is LNHDA, CDR2 SQIVND, per germline (reference sequence).

The rearrangement joins TRBV2 to TRBJ1-6, with 9 nucleotides matching TRBD1. The CDR3 contains 16 residues. The germline V gene encodes CDR1 SNHLY and CDR2 FYNNEI. The trim removed 1 base at V and 4 bases at J, leaving 2 bases unmatched. The CDR3 loop reads CASSEGGQGYNSPLHF. The CDR3 coding sequence is TGTGCCAGCAGTGAAGGAGGACAGGGGTATAATTCACCCCTCCACTTT.

The chain employs TRBV7-8 and TRBJ1-5; D remains ambiguous. V dropped 4 bases and J dropped 2 bases, with 18 bases sitting between them. The CDR3 is made up of 17 amino acids. Germline V gives CDR1 SGHVS, CDR2 FQNEAQ. The CDR3 loop is CASSSDYDGYGNQPQHF. CDR3 DNA sequence: TGTGCCAGCAGCTCGGACTATGATGGATACGGCAATCAGCCCCAGCATTTT.

The rearrangement links TRBV27 to TRBJ1-1; TRBD1 matches at 8 bases. Trimming at V came to 6 bases and at J to 4 bases, leaving 13 bases not matched to a gene. The CDR3 has 16 amino acids. Germline V gene lookup returns CDR1 MNHEY and CDR2 SMNVEV (reference sequence). CDR3 DNA: TGTGCCAGCAGCTCAATCTCAGGGGGCGAAGGCACTGAAGCTTTCTTT. Translating it yields CASSSISGGEGTEAFF.

The chain recombines TRBV28 with TRBJ2-1, with 9 bases that match TRBD1. V was pared by 4 bases and J by 8 bases, with 12 bases of the junction left unmatched. The CDR3 covers 16 residues. The germline V gene encodes CDR1 MDHEN and CDR2 SYDVKM. The CDR3 nucleotides are TGTGCCAGCAGTTCCTCCGGGACAGGGATCAACTATGAGCAGTTCTTC. It encodes CASSSSGTGINYEQFF.

V gene TRBV27 combines with J gene TRBJ2-1; D is ambiguous. The CDR3 has 12 amino acids. V dropped 4 bases and J dropped 8 bases, with 9 bases sitting between them. CDR1 is MNHEY and CDR2 is SMNVEV in the germline V gene (reference sequence). This CDR3 reads CASSSVEDEQFF. Here the CDR3 DNA reads TGTGCCAGCAGTTCCGTAGAGGATGAGCAGTTCTTC.

The V gene is TRBV5-1, the J gene TRBJ2-7; maybe TRBD1 (6 bases). CDR1 SGHRS and CDR2 YFSETQ come from the germline V gene. The ends were cut back, 1 base at V and 7 bases at J, with 18 bases in the middle. The CDR3 runs to 15 residues. DNA for the CDR3: TGCGCCAGCAGCTTGCTGGTCCAGGGGTTTAGGGAGCAGTACTTC. This encodes CASSLLVQGFREQYF.

This clone was seen more than once but under ten times. For the CDR3, the DNA is TGTGCCAGCAGCTTAACCACGGGACACTTGAACACTGAAGCTTTCTTT. This translates into CASSLTTGHLNTEAFF. V gene TRBV13 combines with J gene TRBJ1-1; D may be TRBD1 (6 bases). Looked up from germline, CDR1 is PRHDT and CDR2 is FYEKMQ (reference sequence). Trimming left V 2 bases short and J 0 bases short, with 13 bases between. The CDR3 extends over 16 amino acids.

A word on this clone: One end of the junction is discordant with germline, which a read error may explain. This rearrangement joins TRBV2 to TRBJ2-3; TRBD2 matches at 16 bases. The CDR3 is made up of 15 amino acids. From germline, CDR1 is SNHLY and CDR2 FYNNEI. The CDR3 nucleotides are TGTGCCAGCAGTGAAGCGAAGGGACTAGCGGGAGGGCCGCATTTT. Amino acid sequence: CASSEAKGLAGGPHF.

This chain joins TRBV7-3 and TRBJ2-7; 11 bases match TRBD2. From germline, CDR1 is SGHTA and CDR2 FQGTGA. The CDR3 has 14 residues. V lost 5 bases, J lost 5 bases, and 5 bases stayed unmatched. The DNA for the CDR3 is TGTGCCAGCAGCATTACTAGCGGGAGCCACGAGCAGTACTTC. It encodes CASSITSGSHEQYF.

In its sample, this clone was seen once. The chain recombines TRBV5-1 with TRBJ2-7, with D possibly matching TRBD1 (6 bases). Germline V CDR1 and CDR2: SGHRS, YFSETQ. This CDR3 has 13 amino acids. Deletions cut 6 bases from V and 5 bases from J, with 15 bases between. The CDR3 DNA sequence: TGCGCCAGCACCCCGAGAAACAGGGACGAGCAGTACTTC. Protein: CASTPRNRDEQYF.

This rearrangement joins TRBV6-1 to TRBJ1-6, with D hard to call. This CDR3 comprises 13 residues. Deletions cut 1 base from V and 8 bases from J, with 6 bases between. Germline V gene sequence: CDR1 MNHNS, CDR2 SASEGT. The CDR3 sequence is CASSEVGYSPLHF. DNA of the CDR3: TGTGCCAGCAGTGAAGTCGGTTATTCACCCCTCCACTTT.

The gene calls are TRBV27 and TRBJ1-5; 8 bases are shared with TRBD1. This CDR3 is 16 amino acids long. J lost 3 bases, V lost 0 bases, and 4 bases had no gene match. Per the germline V gene, CDR1 is MNHEY and CDR2 is SMNVEV (reference sequence). The CDR3, as DNA: TGTGCCAGCAGTTTATCCGGACAGGGCACCAATCAGCCCCAGCATTTT. Translating it yields CASSLSGQGTNQPQHF.

A remark on this clone: Other DNA variants within this sample encode the same CDR3. The V and J genes are TRBV27 and TRBJ1-6; 9 nucleotides agree with TRBD1. Germline V gene lookup returns CDR1 MNHEY and CDR2 SMNVEV (reference sequence). The CDR3 has 14 residues. V dropped 3 bases and J dropped 7; count of bases not matched to a gene: 1. CDR3 in amino acids: CASSLDRGNSPLHF. CDR3 bases: TGTGCCAGCAGTTTGGACAGGGGCAATTCACCCCTCCACTTT.

This chain joins TRBV6-5 and TRBJ1-2, with 8 bases that match TRBD1. The V gene end was trimmed by 0 bases and the J gene end by 6 bases; junction bases not matched to a gene: 9. Germline-derived CDR1 and CDR2 are MNHEY and SVGAGI. The CDR3 covers 16 residues. In nucleotides, the CDR3 is TGTGCCAGCAGTTACTCGTGGACAGGGTTAAGGGATGGCTACACCTTC. Amino acid sequence: CASSYSWTGLRDGYTF.

The rearrangement joins TRBV10-2 to TRBJ2-2; D is ambiguous. Trimming removed 3 bases at V and 1 base at J, with 9 bases between. Germline CDR1 is WSHSY and CDR2 is SAAADI. CDR3 length equals 15 residues. CDR3: CASSDRVVNTGELFF. CDR3 nucleotides: TGCGCCAGCAGTGATAGAGTAGTGAACACCGGGGAGCTGTTTTTT.

The chain employs TRBV19 and TRBJ1-1; D unresolved. This CDR3 has 13 residues. Trimming removed 5 bases at V and 1 base at J, with 8 bases between. Per germline, CDR1 LNHDA and CDR2 SQIVND (reference sequence). CDR3 sequence reads: CASSLTTNTEAFF. The CDR3 nucleotides read TGTGCCAGTAGTCTTACTACGAACACTGAAGCTTTCTTT.